The 16 T cell receptor beta chains in this list originate from one sample, sequenced in a study of OX40 agonist ivuxolimab in advanced cancers. Data came from immunoSEQ multiplex PCR; TCRdb stores just in-frame clones and leaves some out. The sample has about 73,000 clones; 85% to 90% are singletons. Specimen: CD4+ or CD8+ T cells sorted from blood, collected in a trial of the OX40 agonist ivuxolimab. Receptors originate from an adult with an advanced solid tumor such as melanoma, head and neck, liver or kidney cancer.

This clone was seen a single time. This chain joins TRBV14 and TRBJ2-7; D may match TRBD1 or TRBD2 (5 bases each). Per the germline V gene, CDR1 is SGHDN and CDR2 is FVKESK. This CDR3 has 15 amino acids. The V end was cut by 5 bases, the J end by 4 bases, with 18 bases between. The CDR3 DNA is TGTGCCAGCAGCTTCGGGACCCCCGGTGTATACGAGCAGTACTTC. Its protein is CASSFGTPGVYEQYF.

The chain combines TRBV13 with TRBJ2-5, with unresolved D. The J call may be in error: the DNA end matches TRBJ2-7 better. The germline CDR1 and CDR2 sequences are PRHDT and FYEKMQ (reference sequence). The length of the CDR3 is 13 residues. CDR3 in amino acids: CASSYRTAYEQYF. CDR3 nucleotides: TGTGCCAGCAGCTATCGGACCGCATACGAGCAGTACTTC.

The count of this clone is one. The chain has TRBV2 and TRBJ2-1, with D maybe TRBD2 (5 bases). Per the germline V gene, CDR1 is SNHLY and CDR2 is FYNNEI. The CDR3 extends over 13 amino acids. With 9 bases removed from V and 5 bases from J, the gap between germline ends came to 14 bases. The CDR3 spells CARNSRTDNEQFF. CDR3 bases: TGTGCCAGGAATTCTCGGACTGACAATGAGCAGTTCTTC. Using reference TRBV2 and TRBJ2-1 for the parts outside the CDR3, the full variable domain is EPEVTQTPSHQVTQMGQEVILRCVPISNHLYFYWYRQILGQKVEFLVSFYNNEISEKSEIFDDQFSVERPDGSNFTLKIRSTKLEDSAMYFCARNSRTDNEQFFGPGTRLTVL.

The gene calls are TRBV27 and TRBJ2-2, with D unclear. CDR3 length: 12 amino acids. The germline CDR1 and CDR2 sequences are MNHEY and SMNVEV (reference sequence). V lost 2 bases, J lost 8 bases, and 6 bases lay in between. Written as DNA, the CDR3 is TGTGCCAGCAGTTTACTAGTAGGGGAGCTGTTTTTT. Residues: CASSLLVGELFF.

The genes are TRBV10-3 and TRBJ1-2; maybe TRBD1 (6 bases). The CDR3 covers 13 residues. V lost 11 bases, J lost 4 bases, and 17 bases lay in between. Germline V lookup: CDR1 ENHRY, CDR2 SYGVKD. The CDR3 sequence: CAAGGGWCYGYTF. The DNA of the CDR3 is TGTGCCGCGGGGGGGGGCTGGTGCTATGGCTACACCTTC.

The rearrangement joins TRBV10-2 to TRBJ1-1; possible D gene TRBD1, 5 bases. The CDR3 is 12 residues long. The V end lost 5 bases, the J end lost 4 bases, and 8 bases lay between the germline ends. The germline V gene encodes CDR1 WSHSY and CDR2 SAAADI. This chain's CDR3 is CASSNGGTEAFF. The DNA for the CDR3 is TGCGCCAGCAGTAACGGGGGCACTGAAGCTTTCTTT.

This chain uses TRBV27 with TRBJ2-3; 16 bases are a match to TRBD2. The V gene end was trimmed by 6 bases and the J gene end by 1 base; junction bases not matched to a gene: 13. Germline assignment: CDR1 MNHEY and CDR2 SMNVEV (reference sequence). The CDR3 extends over 20 amino acids. In DNA, the CDR3 is TGTGCCAGCAGGCTGCTGGCCGGGACTAGCGGGAGGGCCGGCACAGATACGCAGTATTTT. This translates into CASRLLAGTSGRAGTDTQYF.

This chain connects TRBV7-9 to TRBJ2-7; D gene uncertain. Per the germline V gene, CDR1 is SEHNR and CDR2 is FQNEAQ (reference sequence). With 5 bases removed from V and 7 bases from J, the gap between germline ends came to 15 bases. CDR3 length equals 13 residues. The CDR3 spells CASSTGPVEEQYF. CDR3 in DNA: TGTGCCAGCAGCACCGGACCTGTCGAGGAGCAGTACTTC.

This clone appeared a single time. The chain uses TRBV5-4 and TRBJ2-3; 7 positions match TRBD2. In germline, CDR1 is SGHNT, CDR2 YYREEE (reference sequence). The CDR3 length is 14 residues. V lost 0 bases to trimming and J lost 5 bases; unmatched junction nucleotides: 3. As DNA, the CDR3 is TGTGCCAGCAGCTTGGGGACTAGAGAAGATACGCAGTATTTT. Protein sequence: CASSLGTREDTQYF.

The chain couples TRBV2 to TRBJ2-7; 7 nucleotides match TRBD1. V trimming: 9 bases; J trimming: 3 bases; junction bases outside the gene matches: 23. Per germline, CDR1 SNHLY and CDR2 FYNNEI. The CDR3 sequence is 18 residues long. The CDR3 nucleotides are TGTGCCAGTACACCCCTGATAGGCAACCGGGACAGCCTCTACGAGCAGTACTTC. Amino acid sequence: CASTPLIGNRDSLYEQYF.

This chain joins TRBV19 and TRBJ1-1; D might be TRBD1 (5 bases). The CDR3 extends over 14 amino acids. V was shortened by 7 bases and J by 3 bases, with 15 bases between the two germline ends. Germline V gene data show CDR1 as LNHDA and CDR2 as SQIVND (reference sequence). DNA for the CDR3: TGTGCCAGTAAAGGGGAAAGGTGGGACACTGAAGCTTTCTTT. Its protein is CASKGERWDTEAFF.

This clone came up a few times. V is TRBV27 and J is TRBJ1-5, with 7 positions matching TRBD1. The ends lost 3 bases at V and 4 bases at J; junction bases unmatched: 3. The CDR3 contains 14 residues. The V gene's germline CDR1 is MNHEY and CDR2 SMNVEV (reference sequence). The CDR3 DNA reads as TGTGCCAGCAGTTTGGACAGGACTAATCAGCCCCAGCATTTT. This sequence encodes CASSLDRTNQPQHF.

This clone was observed once. J is TRBJ1-1 and V is TRBV12-5; tentative D call: TRBD1 (5 bases). Looked up from germline, CDR1 is LGHNT and CDR2 is FRNRAP. Trimming removed 6 bases from V and 7 bases from J, with 9 bases in between. The CDR3 sequence is 11 residues long. CDR3 coding DNA: TGTGCTAGTGGGGGGACTGATGAAGCTTTCTTT. Its translation: CASGGTDEAFF.

Only one count was recorded for this clone. This rearrangement joins TRBV6-5 to TRBJ2-7, with D uncertain. Germline loops: CDR1 MNHEY, CDR2 SVGAGI. The CDR3 sequence is 14 residues long. The V gene lost 5 bases and the J gene lost 5 bases, with 16 bases spanning the gap. The CDR3 loop is CASSPASLSHEQYF. CDR3 sequence (DNA): TGTGCCAGCAGTCCCGCCTCGTTGTCCCACGAGCAGTACTTC.

This sequence joins TRBV10-2 and TRBJ1-1; D gene ambiguous. Germline-derived CDR1 and CDR2 are WSHSY and SAAADI. The CDR3 totals 13 residues. Deletions cut 6 bases from V and 2 bases from J, with 10 bases between. In nucleotides, the CDR3 is TGCGCCAGCAGGCCCCCAGGTAACACTGAAGCTTTCTTT. Translating gives CASRPPGNTEAFF.

The chain uses TRBV5-4 and TRBJ1-5; D call uncertain. The CDR3 has 14 amino acids. Trimming shortened V by 0 bases and J by 3 bases, and 7 bases separated the two germline ends. CDR1 is SGHNT and CDR2 is YYREEE in the germline V gene (reference sequence). CDR3 sequence reads: CASSLGGYNQPQHF. The DNA of the CDR3 is TGTGCCAGCAGCTTGGGCGGATACAATCAGCCCCAGCATTTT.